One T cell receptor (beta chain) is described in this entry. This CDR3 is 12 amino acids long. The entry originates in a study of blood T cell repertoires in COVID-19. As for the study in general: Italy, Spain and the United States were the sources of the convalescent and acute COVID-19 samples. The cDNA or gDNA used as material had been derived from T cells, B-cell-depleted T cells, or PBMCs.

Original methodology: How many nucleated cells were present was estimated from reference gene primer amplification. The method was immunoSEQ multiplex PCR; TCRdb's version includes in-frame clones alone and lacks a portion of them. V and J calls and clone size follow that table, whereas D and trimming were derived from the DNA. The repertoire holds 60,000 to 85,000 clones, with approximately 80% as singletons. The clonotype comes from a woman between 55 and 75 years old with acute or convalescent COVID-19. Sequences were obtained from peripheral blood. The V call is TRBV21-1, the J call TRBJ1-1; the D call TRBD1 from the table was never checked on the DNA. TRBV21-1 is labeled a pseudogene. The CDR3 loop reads CASSSRGTEAFF. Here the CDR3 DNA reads TGTGCCAGCAGCAGCAGGGGCACTGAAGCTTTCTTT.